A selection of T cell receptor beta chains follows, all from one sample in a study of beta chain features in type 1 diabetes. Clones were sequenced by immunoSEQ multiplex PCR, and TCRdb holds only the in-frame ones, with some missing. Among 680,000 or so clones listed, about an eighth were seen once. Sample: naive CD4+ T cells from blood. These receptors were obtained from a man in his late teens or twenties with type 1 diabetes. Each CDR3 is given with its conserved first and last residue. D genes are given only for firm matches.

>-|TRBV30
CAWRTASNSPLHF
>-|TRBV27
CASGRGVSWDTEAFF
>TRBD2|TRBV6-1
CASSDRTSGGTLVNYEQYF
>-|TRBV5-6
CASSLEGGYEQYF
>-|TRBV5-4
CASSWRETGETQYF
>TRBD2|TRBV5-1
CASSPPTGGEAGEQFF
>-|TRBV27
CAAGSVYGYTF
>-|TRBV5-6
CASSLAAADNYGYTF
>-|TRBV7-9
CASSWRTEAFF
>-|TRBV4-1
CASSQVRGGEVGNQPQHF
>-|TRBV6-1
CASSEGGTWGQYF
>TRBD2|TRBV6-5
CASSFRLAGGTDTQYF
>-|TRBV11-1
CASRPPVVGELFF
>-|TRBV7-9
CASSLGQDRIAFF
>TRBD1|TRBV5-6
CASRVLDRRFTDTQYF
>-|TRBV20-1
CSARDEKLFF
>-|TRBV19
CASSRGPTDTQYF
>-|TRBV4-1
CASSHPGGTDTQYF
>TRBD1|TRBV29-1
CSAGRQGPLSYEQYF
>-|TRBV6-1
CASSEEGVGQPQHF
>-|TRBV10-3
CAISESESSREQYF
>TRBD1|TRBV28
CASSITGAGANVLTF
>TRBD1|TRBV5-5
CASSSGQSLSSNQPQHF
>-|TRBV5-6
CASSPIGGGTEAFF
>TRBD1|TRBV5-1
CASSWDRSGTEAFF
>-|TRBV7-6
CASSSGTEETQYF
>-|TRBV15
CATSGRVGDTEAFF
>-|TRBV5-4
CASSSPGAQETQYF
>-|TRBV11-2
CASSVTGEETQYF
>-|TRBV9
CASSVGVSSYEQYF
>TRBD1|TRBV15
CATRGRDSLYEQYF
>TRBD1|TRBV2
CASTGQGQQEQFF
>-|TRBV18
CASSPETDTQYF
>-|TRBV23-1
CASRAKGANEKLFF
>-|TRBV30
CAWSRPGETQYF
>-|TRBV6-6
CASSSPHRATEAFF
>-|TRBV30
CAWSATVTYEQYF
>-|TRBV29-1
CSVASTDTQYF
>-|TRBV4-2
CASSQDVRSTNTGELFF
>TRBD1|TRBV2
CASMGQGRYGYTF
>TRBD1|TRBV5-1
CASSLGTGQGIEQYF
>-|TRBV4-1
CASSGQGNSPLHF
>-|TRBV19
CASSDQGFPYNEQFF
>-|TRBV15
CATTPDRDPFYEQYF
>-|TRBV18
CASSSYRETGLYGYTF
>-|TRBV7-9
CASSLEGGSTEAFF
>TRBD1|TRBV5-1
CASSLHGGGNNSPLHF
>TRBD1|TRBV29-1
CSADRGSQYF
>TRBD1|TRBV4-1
CASSHEQGSYNSPLHF